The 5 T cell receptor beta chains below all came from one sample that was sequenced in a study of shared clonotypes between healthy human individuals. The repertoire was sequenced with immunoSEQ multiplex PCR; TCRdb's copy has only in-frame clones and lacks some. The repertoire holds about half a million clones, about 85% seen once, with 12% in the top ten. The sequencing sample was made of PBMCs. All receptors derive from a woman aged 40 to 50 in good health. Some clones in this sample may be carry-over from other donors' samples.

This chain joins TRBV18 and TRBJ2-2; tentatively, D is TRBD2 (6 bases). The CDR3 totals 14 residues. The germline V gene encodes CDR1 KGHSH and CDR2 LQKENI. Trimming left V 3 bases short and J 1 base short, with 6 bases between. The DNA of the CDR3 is TGTGCCAGCTCACCGGGACTGAACACCGGGGAGCTGTTTTTT. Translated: CASSPGLNTGELFF.

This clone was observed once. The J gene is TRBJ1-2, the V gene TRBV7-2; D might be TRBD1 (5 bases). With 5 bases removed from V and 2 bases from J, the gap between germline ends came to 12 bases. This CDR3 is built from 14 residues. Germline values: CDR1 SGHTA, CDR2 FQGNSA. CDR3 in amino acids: CASSLDSMNYGYTF. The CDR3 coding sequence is TGTGCCAGCAGCCTCGACAGTATGAACTATGGCTACACCTTC.

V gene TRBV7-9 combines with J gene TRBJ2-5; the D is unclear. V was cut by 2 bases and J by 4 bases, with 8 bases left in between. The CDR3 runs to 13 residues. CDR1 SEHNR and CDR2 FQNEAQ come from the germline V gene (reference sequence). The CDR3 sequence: CASSLSRGETQYF. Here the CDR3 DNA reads TGTGCCAGCAGCTTAAGTCGTGGAGAGACCCAGTACTTC.

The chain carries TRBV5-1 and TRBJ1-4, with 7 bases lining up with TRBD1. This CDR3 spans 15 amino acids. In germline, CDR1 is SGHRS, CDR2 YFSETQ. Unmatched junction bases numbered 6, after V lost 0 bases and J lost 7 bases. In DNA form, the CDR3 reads TGCGCCAGCAGCTTGGATGACAGGGTGGCTGAAAAACTGTTTTTT. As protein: CASSLDDRVAEKLFF.

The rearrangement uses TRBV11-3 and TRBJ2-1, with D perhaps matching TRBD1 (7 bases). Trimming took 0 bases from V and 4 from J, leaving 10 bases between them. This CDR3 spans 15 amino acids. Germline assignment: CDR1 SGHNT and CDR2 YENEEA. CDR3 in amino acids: CASSLDRGAYNEQFF. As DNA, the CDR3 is TGTGCCAGCAGCTTAGACAGGGGGGCTTACAATGAGCAGTTCTTC. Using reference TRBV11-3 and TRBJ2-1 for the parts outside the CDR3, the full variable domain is EAGVVQSPRYKIIEKKQPVAFWCNPISGHNTLYWYLQNLGQGPELLIRYENEEAVDDSQLPKDRFSAERLKGVDSTLKIQPAELGDSAVYLCASSLDRGAYNEQFFGPGTRLTVL.